This T cell receptor beta chain originates from a study of T cell repertoires in cytomegalovirus infection. About the study: It was the public TCR beta signatures that indicated both CMV infection and matching HLA type.

Study-wide findings and caveats: Cumulated frequencies of public TCR beta families served to identify carriers of CMV plus the relevant HLA. The ex vivo response was dominated by HLA-C-restricted CMV-specific TCR beta clonotypes.

TCRdb recomputed calls from the reads with MiXCR, one row per CDR3 protein. This table has 150,000 to 200,000 distinct CDR3 sequences, 28% appearing once. Germline V CDR1 and CDR2: SGHAT, FQNNGV. The CDR3 contains 20 residues. With 5 bases clipped from V and 1 base from J, the junction kept 12 bases outside the gene matches. As to this clonotype: Its specificity is not known.

The TCR comes from a human donor in good health (CMV status not recorded). Some clones in this sample may be carry-over from other donors' samples. Input material: PBMCs. This chain uses TRBV11-2 with TRBJ2-3, with 16 bases fitting TRBD2. The CDR3 DNA is TGTGCCAGCAGCCTGTCGCCGGGACTAGCGGGGGGGCTCGGCACAGATACGCAGTATTTT. Translated, it gives CASSLSPGLAGGLGTDTQYF.